A selection of T cell receptor beta chains follows, all from one sample in a study of T cell changes during pregnancy in multiple sclerosis. Libraries were prepared by immunoSEQ multiplex PCR; TCRdb keeps only in-frame clonotypes and omits some of them. The sample holds 110,000 or so clones; around 93% are singletons and the top ten take approximately 6.3%. Sequenced here: peripheral blood, sampled before pregnancy. Receptors originate from a female donor with multiple sclerosis, enrolled in a pregnancy study. CDR3s include the opening cysteine and the closing phenylalanine or tryptophan. Each record gives: clone size, D gene, V gene, J gene, CDR3 protein, CDR3 DNA. D genes are given only for firm matches. Clone size, where shown, is once, few, many, or a class for clones that have expanded.

>once|NA|TRBV11-2|TRBJ2-3
CASSLERSFTDTQYF
TGTGCCAGCAGCTTAGAGCGCTCCTTCACAGATACGCAGTATTTT
>NA|TRBD2|TRBV9|TRBJ2-1
CASSARLAESNEQFF
TGTGCCAGCAGCGCCCGACTAGCGGAAAGCAATGAGCAGTTCTTC
>NA|NA|TRBV29-1|TRBJ1-1
CSVSRASDTEAFF
TGCAGCGTCTCGCGGGCGTCGGACACTGAAGCTTTCTTT
>NA|TRBD2|TRBV14|TRBJ2-7
CASSRLAGKTYEQYF
TGTGCCAGCAGCCGACTAGCGGGTAAGACCTACGAGCAGTACTTC
>NA|TRBD1|TRBV2|TRBJ2-1
CASLGGQGFHEQFF
TGTGCCAGCCTGGGCGGACAGGGGTTCCATGAGCAGTTCTTC
>NA|NA|TRBV28|TRBJ1-2
CASSPSGGGYTF
TGTGCCAGCAGCCCCAGCGGGGGCGGCTACACCTTC
>NA|NA|TRBV28|TRBJ1-2
CASSLGSNRAGYTF
TGTGCCAGCAGTTTAGGTAGTAACAGGGCCGGCTACACCTTC
>NA|TRBD1|TRBV28|TRBJ1-4
CASSPLGTGGGKLFF
TGTGCCAGCAGTCCCCTTGGGACAGGGGGCGGAAAACTGTTTTTT
>once|NA|TRBV5-4|TRBJ2-7
CASSSLGRGNEQYF
TGTGCCAGCAGCTCCTTAGGGAGGGGGAACGAGCAGTACTTC
>NA|TRBD1|TRBV5-1|TRBJ1-6
CASSLTGGKNSPLHF
TGCGCCAGCAGCTTAACAGGGGGTAAGAATTCACCCCTCCACTTT
>NA|TRBD2|TRBV7-9|TRBJ2-1
CASSPGLVIHEQFF
TGTGCCAGCAGCCCCGGACTAGTAATCCATGAGCAGTTCTTC
>NA|TRBD1|TRBV10-3|TRBJ2-1
CAISESTGRNEQFF
TGTGCCATCAGTGAGTCGACAGGGCGAAATGAGCAGTTCTTC
>NA|TRBD2|TRBV4-2|TRBJ2-7
CASRAGGRYEQYF
TGTGCCAGCAGAGCGGGAGGGCGGTACGAGCAGTACTTC
>NA|TRBD1|TRBV4-1|TRBJ1-2
CASSQDRQGASGYGYTF
TGCGCCAGCAGCCAAGATCGGCAGGGGGCTTCAGGCTATGGCTACACCTTC
>NA|NA|TRBV6-6|TRBJ2-1
CASSYSKLTNEQFF
TGTGCCAGCAGTTACTCGAAACTTACCAATGAGCAGTTCTTC
>once|NA|TRBV19|TRBJ1-5
CASSMRQFNQPQHF
TGTGCCAGTAGTATGCGACAGTTCAATCAGCCCCAGCATTTT
>NA|NA|TRBV5-1|TRBJ1-4
CASSPSDRVDEKLFF
TGCGCCAGCAGCCCCTCCGATCGGGTCGACGAAAAACTGTTTTTT
>NA|NA|TRBV7-2|TRBJ1-3
CASSLALITGNTIYF
TGTGCCAGCAGCTTAGCCCTAATTACGGGAAACACCATATATTTT
>NA|TRBD1|TRBV2|TRBJ1-2
CASTRGRDYGYTF
TGTGCCAGCACGAGGGGGCGAGACTATGGCTACACCTTC
>NA|TRBD1|TRBV2|TRBJ1-6
CASRPSGQGLGLNSPLHF
TGTGCCAGCAGGCCCTCGGGACAGGGTTTGGGGCTGAATTCACCCCTCCACTTT
>NA|TRBD1|TRBV5-5|TRBJ2-7
CASSFPRRDRPYEQYF
TGTGCCAGCAGCTTCCCCAGACGGGACAGACCCTACGAGCAGTACTTC
>NA|NA|TRBV4-1|TRBJ1-1
CASSQDRTAMNTEAFF
TGCGCCAGCAGCCAAGATAGGACAGCAATGAACACTGAAGCTTTCTTT
>NA|TRBD1|TRBV2|TRBJ2-7
CASQWRTGGGEQYF
TGTGCCAGCCAGTGGAGGACAGGGGGAGGCGAGCAGTACTTC
>NA|TRBD1|TRBV19|TRBJ1-1
CASSMRGGLLNTEAFF
TGTGCCAGTAGTATGAGAGGGGGCCTACTGAACACTGAAGCTTTCTTT
>NA|NA|TRBV2|TRBJ1-4
CASTGTWSEKLFF
TGTGCCAGCACCGGAACTTGGAGTGAAAAACTGTTTTTT
>NA|TRBD2|TRBV5-1|TRBJ2-3
CASSWTSGSTDTQYF
TGCGCCAGCAGCTGGACTAGCGGATCCACAGATACGCAGTATTTT
>NA|NA|TRBV6-5|TRBJ2-7
CASKPGPTYEQYF
TGTGCCAGCAAACCAGGGCCAACCTACGAGCAGTACTTC
>NA|TRBD1|TRBV19|TRBJ2-2
CASRGQGSTGELFF
TGTGCCAGTAGGGGACAGGGGTCCACCGGGGAGCTGTTTTTT
>NA|NA|TRBV11-1|TRBJ1-2
CATYRVGYTF
TGTGCCACGTACAGGGTTGGCTACACCTTC
>NA|TRBD1|TRBV27|TRBJ2-3
CASSLEGAHTDTQYF
TGTGCCAGCAGTTTAGAGGGGGCCCACACAGATACGCAGTATTTT
>many|NA|TRBV9|TRBJ1-6
CASSVEGTGYNSPLHF
TGTGCCAGCAGCGTAGAGGGAACAGGATATAATTCACCCCTCCACTTT
>few|NA|TRBV12-5|TRBJ1-1
CASGFGEGTEAFF
TGTGCTAGTGGTTTTGGGGAGGGCACTGAAGCTTTCTTT
>NA|TRBD1|TRBV6-6|TRBJ1-5
CASRSRGSRSNQPQHF
TGTGCCAGCAGATCCAGGGGGAGTAGAAGCAATCAGCCCCAGCATTTT
>once|TRBD2|TRBV5-1|TRBJ2-3
CASSWPAAGDVGGTDTQYF
TGCGCCAGCAGCTGGCCCGCAGCGGGAGACGTGGGCGGCACAGATACGCAGTATTTT
>NA|NA|TRBV5-8|TRBJ2-1
CASSSESGNEQFF
TGTGCCAGCAGCTCGGAAAGCGGGAATGAGCAGTTCTTC
>NA|NA|TRBV7-2|TRBJ2-2
CASSFPTVTGELFF
TGTGCCAGCAGCTTCCCGACAGTCACCGGGGAGCTGTTTTTT
>NA|TRBD2|TRBV2|TRBJ2-1
CASSGGSLYNEQFF
TGTGCCAGCAGTGGCGGGAGTCTGTACAATGAGCAGTTCTTC
>NA|TRBD1|TRBV4-1|TRBJ1-4
CASSPGGQGNEKLFF
TGCGCCAGCAGCCCGGGGGGACAGGGGAATGAAAAACTGTTTTTT
>NA|NA|TRBV7-9|TRBJ2-7
CASSLSIRPDEQYF
TGTGCCAGCAGCCTTTCAATCCGCCCGGACGAGCAGTACTTC
>NA|NA|TRBV9|TRBJ2-1
CASSVAGTPYNEQFF
TGTGCCAGCAGCGTAGCCGGGACTCCCTACAATGAGCAGTTCTTC
>NA|NA|TRBV7-3|TRBJ1-1
CASSLGPLGVYTEAFF
TGTGCCAGCAGCTTAGGTCCCCTCGGGGTTTACACTGAAGCTTTCTTT
>NA|NA|TRBV7-9|TRBJ2-5
CASSPRTARETQYF
TGTGCCAGCAGCCCCCGGACCGCCCGGGAAACCCAGTACTTC
>NA|TRBD1|TRBV6-5|TRBJ2-4
CASSYRDRGSIQYF
TGTGCCAGCAGCTACCGGGACAGGGGAAGCATTCAGTACTTC
>NA|TRBD1|TRBV7-3|TRBJ2-3
CASSPRQGGTDTQYF
TGTGCCAGCAGCCCTCGACAGGGGGGCACAGATACGCAGTATTTT
>NA|TRBD1|TRBV18|TRBJ2-4
CASSAGTGRGIDIQYF
TGTGCCAGCTCGGCCGGGACAGGGAGGGGAATTGACATTCAGTACTTC
>NA|NA|TRBV2|TRBJ1-1
CASSDSAMNTEAFF
TGTGCCAGCAGTGACAGCGCCATGAACACTGAAGCTTTCTTT
>NA|TRBD2|TRBV7-3|TRBJ2-3
CASSLRLAGGTDTQYF
TGTGCCAGCAGCTTACGGCTAGCGGGAGGCACAGATACGCAGTATTTT
>NA|NA|TRBV30|TRBJ2-7
CAWSLASYPYEQYF
TGTGCCTGGAGTCTGGCTAGCTACCCCTACGAGCAGTACTTC
>NA|NA|TRBV10-3|TRBJ2-5
CAISESGPQETQYF
TGTGCCATCAGTGAGTCGGGGCCGCAAGAGACCCAGTACTTC
>NA|NA|TRBV19|TRBJ1-2
CASSIRDNYGYTF
TGTGCCAGTAGTATACGGGATAACTATGGCTACACCTTC
>NA|NA|TRBV30|TRBJ2-5
CASTTAETQYF
TGTGCCTCCACTACTGCAGAGACCCAGTACTTC
>NA|NA|TRBV10-3|TRBJ1-1
CAISQTLSGLSSHTEAFF
TGTGCCATCAGTCAGACGCTCTCTGGACTCTCCTCCCACACTGAAGCTTTCTTT
>NA|NA|TRBV4-1|TRBJ2-1
CASSQAGYNEQFF
TGCGCCAGCAGCCAAGCAGGTTACAATGAGCAGTTCTTC
>NA|TRBD1|TRBV2|TRBJ1-4
CASRERGWTGPEKLFF
TGTGCCAGCCGGGAAAGGGGCTGGACAGGGCCGGAAAAACTGTTTTTT
>NA|NA|TRBV28|TRBJ1-2
CASSPSRYPGVNYGYTF
TGTGCCAGCAGTCCCTCTAGGTATCCAGGGGTTAACTATGGCTACACCTTC
>NA|NA|TRBV5-4|TRBJ1-3
CATRDIGPSGNTIYF
TGTGCCACCAGGGATATTGGGCCTTCTGGAAACACCATATATTTT
>NA|NA|TRBV10-3|TRBJ2-7
CAISERLDEQYF
TGTGCCATCAGTGAAAGGCTAGACGAGCAGTACTTC